Listed below are T cell receptor beta chains from one sample, sequenced in a study of blood T cell repertoires in COVID-19. The data were produced by immunoSEQ multiplex PCR, yet TCRdb's version contains in-frame clones alone and is incomplete. Of approximately 480,000 clones listed, approximately 86% are singletons. Sequences were obtained from PBMCs or T cells enriched from blood (not recorded which). The receptors come from a woman in her late teens or twenties who had recovered from COVID-19. Each CDR3 is given with its conserved first and last residue. The order of the fields is D gene, V gene, clone size, CDR3 length, J gene, CDR3 DNA, CDR3 protein. The D gene is left open where the match is weak. The size of a clone is reported for some rows only, either as once, few or many, or as a class for expanded clones.

NA,TRBV19,NA,13,TRBJ1-3,TGTGCCAGTAGTACGTCAGGGGGAAACACCATATATTTT,CASSTSGGNTIYF
TRBD1,TRBV5-8,NA,14,TRBJ1-4,TGTGCCAGCCGAGGACAGGCGGGGGGTGAAAAACTGTTTTTT,CASRGQAGGEKLFF
NA,TRBV2,NA,15,TRBJ1-2,TGTGCCAGCAGTGAAATCAAGGGGATAGACTATGGCTACACCTTC,CASSEIKGIDYGYTF
NA,TRBV30,NA,12,TRBJ1-1,TGTGCCTGGAGTGTGAGAAGCACTGAAGCTTTCTTT,CAWSVRSTEAFF
NA,TRBV28,NA,15,TRBJ1-1,TGTGCCAGCAGTCCAGGCCAATACATGAACACTGAAGCTTTCTTT,CASSPGQYMNTEAFF
NA,TRBV7-9,NA,16,TRBJ1-4,TGTGCCAGCAGCCCCTCCGGGGAGTTTTCCTCTGAAAAACTGTTTTTT,CASSPSGEFSSEKLFF
TRBD1,TRBV4-1,NA,20,TRBJ2-2,TGCGCCAGCAGCCAGACCCTTGCTGGGACAGGGGGCTTTTGGGGCGGGGAGCTGTTTTTT,CASSQTLAGTGGFWGGELFF
TRBD1,TRBV7-6,NA,13,TRBJ2-2,TGTGCCAGCAGCTCGACAGGGAGCGGGGAGCTGTTTTTT,CASSSTGSGELFF
NA,TRBV13,NA,14,TRBJ1-4,TGTGCCAGCAGCCTCAGGGCAGGTAATGAAAAACTGTTTTTT,CASSLRAGNEKLFF
TRBD2,TRBV18,few,13,TRBJ2-1,TGTGCCAGCTCACCAGGGAGGGATGATGAGCAGTTCTTC,CASSPGRDDEQFF
NA,TRBV15,NA,14,TRBJ1-4,TGTGCCACCAGCCCCCGCCCTAATGAAGAAAAACTGTTTTTT,CATSPRPNEEKLFF
TRBD1,TRBV19,NA,13,TRBJ1-2,TGTGCCAGTAGCTTCGGACAGGGGGATGGCTACACCTTC,CASSFGQGDGYTF
TRBD1,TRBV2,NA,14,TRBJ1-4,TGTGCCAGCAGCCTACGACAGGGGTACGAAAAACTGTTTTTT,CASSLRQGYEKLFF
NA,TRBV10-3,NA,16,TRBJ1-1,TGTGCCATCAGTGATGATCCCGGGACTCAGAACACTGAAGCTTTCTTT,CAISDDPGTQNTEAFF
TRBD1,TRBV20-1,NA,16,TRBJ1-2,TGCAGTGCTAGTAACCGCCGGGACAGCCTGAACTATGGCTACACCTTC,CSASNRRDSLNYGYTF
TRBD2,TRBV5-1,NA,15,TRBJ2-5,TGCGCCAGCAGCTTGGAAGGGACTAGCTCGCAGACCCAGTACTTC,CASSLEGTSSQTQYF
TRBD1,TRBV9,NA,15,TRBJ2-5,TGTGCCAGCAGCGTGTGGGACAGGGCAATGGAGACCCAGTACTTC,CASSVWDRAMETQYF
NA,TRBV30,NA,15,TRBJ1-3,TGTGCCTGGAGTGATCGCGGAGGGGCCCGGAACACCATATATTTT,CAWSDRGGARNTIYF
TRBD2,TRBV6-4,once,14,TRBJ2-1,TGTGCCAGCAGTGAAGAGCGGGACTCCAATGAGCAGTTCTTC,CASSEERDSNEQFF
TRBD2,TRBV19,NA,14,TRBJ2-1,TGTGCCAGTAGTACGGCTAGCGGGGGGCCCGAGCAGTTCTTC,CASSTASGGPEQFF
NA,TRBV19,NA,15,TRBJ2-2,TGTGCCAGTAGTATAAAGACAGGGAGGACCGGGGAGCTGTTTTTT,CASSIKTGRTGELFF
NA,TRBV20-1,NA,16,TRBJ1-2,TGCAGTGCTAGTAAATCTGGCTCAGGGAAGAACTATGGCTACACCTTC,CSASKSGSGKNYGYTF
NA,TRBV7-9,NA,15,TRBJ1-2,TGTGCCAGCAGCTCCGGGCAGGGGCTGGTGGATGGCTACACCTTC,CASSSGQGLVDGYTF
NA,TRBV6-5,once,15,TRBJ1-5,TGTGCCAGCAAGCCGAACCACGCCGGTGGTCAGCCCCAGCATTTT,CASKPNHAGGQPQHF
TRBD1,TRBV19,NA,14,TRBJ1-1,TGTGCCAGTAGTATAGGCCAGGGGGGCACTGAAGCTTTCTTT,CASSIGQGGTEAFF
TRBD1,TRBV10-3,NA,15,TRBJ1-1,TGTGCCATCAGTGAGTCGACAGGGTGGGAAACTGAAGCTTTCTTT,CAISESTGWETEAFF
NA,TRBV6-5,NA,13,TRBJ1-2,TGTGCCAGCAGTTTCTCTCGGGGCTATGGCTACACCTTC,CASSFSRGYGYTF
NA,TRBV2,NA,15,TRBJ1-2,TGTGCCAGCAGCCGGGCACAGGGAATTTACTATGGCTACACCTTC,CASSRAQGIYYGYTF
TRBD2,TRBV5-1,few,13,TRBJ2-7,TGCGCCAGCAGCCTCGGGACTAGCGGCGAGCAGTACTTC,CASSLGTSGEQYF
TRBD1,TRBV28,NA,14,TRBJ1-5,TGTGCCAGCAGAGGTTCAGGGGGCGGCCAGCCCCAGCATTTT,CASRGSGGGQPQHF
NA,TRBV5-1,NA,15,TRBJ1-6,TGCGCCAGCAGCTTGGCCGGGGCAGGGGATTCACCCCTCCACTTT,CASSLAGAGDSPLHF
TRBD2,TRBV7-6,NA,16,TRBJ2-7,TGTGCCAGCAGCTCGTCCGGGGGGGCCGGGACTTACGAGCAGTACTTC,CASSSSGGAGTYEQYF
NA,TRBV20-1,NA,11,TRBJ1-1,TGCAGTGCCGGAGAACACACTGAAGCTTTCTTT,CSAGEHTEAFF
NA,TRBV19,NA,13,TRBJ1-4,TGTGCCAGTACTCGGACAGTCTATGAAAAACTGTTTTTT,CASTRTVYEKLFF
NA,TRBV27,NA,14,TRBJ1-2,TGTGCCAGCAGGTCTACAGGCCTAAACTATGGCTACACCTTC,CASRSTGLNYGYTF
NA,TRBV4-1,few,16,TRBJ1-5,TGCGCCAGCAGTCAAAGGTCAGGGATTAGCAATCAGCCCCAGCATTTT,CASSQRSGISNQPQHF
NA,TRBV28,NA,13,TRBJ1-5,TGTGCCAGCAGCCGAAACCCCAGTCAGCCCCAGCATTTT,CASSRNPSQPQHF
TRBD1,TRBV7-2,once,15,TRBJ1-2,TGTGCCAGCAGCTCGCGGACAGGGGGTCACTATGGCTACACCTTC,CASSSRTGGHYGYTF
NA,TRBV24-1,NA,13,TRBJ2-5,TGTGCCACCAGTGATCGGGGGAGGGAGACCCAGTACTTC,CATSDRGRETQYF
TRBD2,TRBV2,NA,16,TRBJ2-1,TGTGCCAGCACCCCATCGACTAGCGGGTTTTACAATGAGCAGTTCTTC,CASTPSTSGFYNEQFF
TRBD2,TRBV4-2,NA,18,TRBJ2-2,TGTGCCAGCAGCCCCCAGGGGGGCGGGGGGGCCGACACCGGGGAGCTGTTTTTT,CASSPQGGGGADTGELFF
TRBD1,TRBV5-6,NA,16,TRBJ2-2,TGTGCCAGCAGCTTGCAACAGGGGGCTTTCCCCGGGGAGCTGTTTTTT,CASSLQQGAFPGELFF
NA,TRBV6-1,NA,16,TRBJ2-4,TGTGCCAGCAGTGAGAAATATGTACTAGCCAAAAACATTCAGTACTTC,CASSEKYVLAKNIQYF
NA,TRBV12-3/TRBV12-4,once,12,TRBJ1-5,TGTGCCAGCAGACAGATGAATCAGCCCCAGCATTTT,CASRQMNQPQHF
NA,TRBV12-5,NA,15,TRBJ1-2,TGTGCTAGTGGTTTGCTGGCAGGTGCTAACTATGGCTACACCTTC,CASGLLAGANYGYTF
NA,TRBV5-4,NA,13,TRBJ1-6,TGTGCCAGCAGCGCAGGGTATAATTCACCCCTCCACTTT,CASSAGYNSPLHF
TRBD2,TRBV7-9,NA,14,TRBJ2-5,TGTGCCAGCAGCTCCGGGGGGTTATTGGCGACCCAGTACTTC,CASSSGGLLATQYF
NA,TRBV4-2,NA,15,TRBJ1-1,TGTGCCAGCAGCCAAGTGGAGGGAAGGGGCACTGAAGCTTTCTTT,CASSQVEGRGTEAFF
NA,TRBV5-4,NA,12,TRBJ2-1,TGTGCCAGCAGCCCGACAGTCGGCGAGCAGTTCTTC,CASSPTVGEQFF
NA,TRBV7-8,NA,12,TRBJ1-2,TGTGCCAGCAGCCGCCAGGGTTGGGGCTACACCTTC,CASSRQGWGYTF
NA,TRBV6-5,NA,13,TRBJ1-1,TGTGCCAGCAGTTCTACTAGGGACACTGAAGCTTTCTTT,CASSSTRDTEAFF
TRBD2,TRBV5-1,NA,19,TRBJ2-5,TGCGCCAGCAGCTTGCAGCCGACTAGCGGGGGGGGAAGGCAAGAGACCCAGTACTTC,CASSLQPTSGGGRQETQYF
TRBD1,TRBV5-1,NA,14,TRBJ1-2,TGCGCCAGCAGCAGGGACAGGGGTAGTGCTGGCTACACCTTC,CASSRDRGSAGYTF
TRBD1,TRBV7-9,few,15,TRBJ1-2,TGTGCCAGCAGCTTATGGGACAGGGGAGATTATGGCTACACCTTC,CASSLWDRGDYGYTF